This TCR beta chain was profiled in a study of T cell responses to AZD1222 COVID-19 vaccine. Notes on the study in general: Just six people given AZD1222 tested seropositive at baseline.

In the case of this clone: Its antigen is unidentified.

The CDR3 spans 14 residues. The V segment lost 11 bases and the J segment 2 bases; nucleotides outside the gene matches: 7. In germline, CDR1 is KGHDR, CDR2 SFDVKD. The data were produced by immunoSEQ multiplex PCR, yet TCRdb's version contains in-frame clones alone and is incomplete. The table has 100,000 to 150,000 clones, about 89% seen once. V is TRBV24-1 and J is TRBJ2-1, with 8 bases matching TRBD1. This receptor was obtained from an adult in good health. The source material was peripheral blood, sampled on day 0 of AZD1222 vaccination. Written as DNA, the CDR3 is TGTGCCATCTACAGGACAGGGACCTACAATGAGCAGTTCTTC. Translating gives CAIYRTGTYNEQFF.